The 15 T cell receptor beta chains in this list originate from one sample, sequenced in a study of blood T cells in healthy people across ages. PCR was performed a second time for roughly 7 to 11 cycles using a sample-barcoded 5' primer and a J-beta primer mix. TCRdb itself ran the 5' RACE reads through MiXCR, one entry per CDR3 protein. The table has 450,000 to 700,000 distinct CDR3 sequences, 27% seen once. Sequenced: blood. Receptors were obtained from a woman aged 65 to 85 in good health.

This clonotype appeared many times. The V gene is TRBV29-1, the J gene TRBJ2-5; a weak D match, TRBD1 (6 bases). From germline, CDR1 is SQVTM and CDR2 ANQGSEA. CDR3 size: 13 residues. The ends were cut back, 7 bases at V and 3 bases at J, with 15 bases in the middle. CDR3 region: CSASKGGEETQYF. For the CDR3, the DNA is TGCAGCGCTTCTAAAGGGGGTGAAGAGACCCAGTACTTC.

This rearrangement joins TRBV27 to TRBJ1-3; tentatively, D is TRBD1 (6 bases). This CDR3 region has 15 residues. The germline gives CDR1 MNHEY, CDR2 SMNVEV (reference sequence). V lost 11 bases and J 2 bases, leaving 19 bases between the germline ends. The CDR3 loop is CAQGSVSPAGNTIYF. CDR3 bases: TGTGCCCAGGGGAGTGTAAGTCCTGCTGGAAACACCATATATTTT.

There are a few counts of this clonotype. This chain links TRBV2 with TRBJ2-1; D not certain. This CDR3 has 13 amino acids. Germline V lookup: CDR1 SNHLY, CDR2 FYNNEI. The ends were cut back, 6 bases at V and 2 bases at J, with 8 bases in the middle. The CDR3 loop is CASRLVAYNEQFF. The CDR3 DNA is TGTGCCAGCAGGCTAGTTGCCTACAATGAGCAGTTCTTC.

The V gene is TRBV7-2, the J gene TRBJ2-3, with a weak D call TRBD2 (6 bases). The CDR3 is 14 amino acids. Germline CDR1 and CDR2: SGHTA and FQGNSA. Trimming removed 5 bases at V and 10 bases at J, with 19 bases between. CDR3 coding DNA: TGTGCCAGCAGCCACGGGACTTCGTCTTGGGCGCAGTATTTT. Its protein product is CASSHGTSSWAQYF.

CDR3 coding DNA: TGTGCCAGCAGCTCCCAAACCGGACCTACAGGTGAAAAACTGTTTTTT. Residues: CASSSQTGPTGEKLFF. This rearrangement joins TRBV7-2 to TRBJ1-4; the D gene is possibly TRBD1 (5 bases). Germline values: CDR1 SGHTA, CDR2 FQGNSA. V lost 4 bases to trimming and J lost 7 bases, with 19 bases between them. This CDR3 has 16 residues.

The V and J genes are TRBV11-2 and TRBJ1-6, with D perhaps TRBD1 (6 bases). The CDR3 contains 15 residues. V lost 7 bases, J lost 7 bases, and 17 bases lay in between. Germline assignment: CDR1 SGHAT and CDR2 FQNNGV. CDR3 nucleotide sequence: TGTGCCAGCACCGCCGGGACATTCCAAAATTCACCCCTCCACTTT. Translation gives CASTAGTFQNSPLHF.

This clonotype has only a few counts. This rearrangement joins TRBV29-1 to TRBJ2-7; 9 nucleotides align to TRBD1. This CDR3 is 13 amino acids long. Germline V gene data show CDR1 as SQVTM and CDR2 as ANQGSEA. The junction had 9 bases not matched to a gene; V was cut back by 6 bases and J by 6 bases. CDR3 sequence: CSVRGQGGFEQYF. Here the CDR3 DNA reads TGCAGCGTGCGGGGACAGGGAGGTTTCGAGCAGTACTTC.

CDR3 sequence: CAISETASGVAYNEQFF. The CDR3 bases are TGTGCCATCAGTGAGACGGCTAGCGGGGTCGCCTACAATGAGCAGTTCTTC. The chain employs TRBV10-3 and TRBJ2-1, with 9 bases identical to TRBD2. The CDR3 consists of 17 residues. V gave up 2 bases and J gave up 2 bases; unmatched junction bases: 7. Per germline, CDR1 ENHRY and CDR2 SYGVKD.

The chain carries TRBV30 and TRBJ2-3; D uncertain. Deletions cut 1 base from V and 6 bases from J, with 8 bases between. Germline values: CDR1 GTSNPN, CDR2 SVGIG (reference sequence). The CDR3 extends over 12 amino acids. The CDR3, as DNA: TGTGCCTGGAGTGGGGTCCCCGATACGCAGTATTTT. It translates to CAWSGVPDTQYF.

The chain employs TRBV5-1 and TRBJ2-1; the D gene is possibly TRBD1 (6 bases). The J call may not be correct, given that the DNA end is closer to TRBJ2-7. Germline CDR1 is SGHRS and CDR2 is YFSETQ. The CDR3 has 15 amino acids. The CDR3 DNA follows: TGCGCCAGCAGTGCGGTAGGGGGATCAGCCTACGAGCAGTACTTC. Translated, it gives CASSAVGGSAYEQYF.

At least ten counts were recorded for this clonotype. The CDR3 region has the DNA TGTGCCACCAGTCCCACGGGAGATACGCAGTATTTT. This encodes CATSPTGDTQYF. The J gene is TRBJ2-3, the V gene TRBV24-1; D gene unclear. Trimming took off 6 bases at V and 5 bases at J, with 8 bases between the two ends. Germline CDR1 and CDR2: KGHDR and SFDVKD. This CDR3 spans 12 amino acids.

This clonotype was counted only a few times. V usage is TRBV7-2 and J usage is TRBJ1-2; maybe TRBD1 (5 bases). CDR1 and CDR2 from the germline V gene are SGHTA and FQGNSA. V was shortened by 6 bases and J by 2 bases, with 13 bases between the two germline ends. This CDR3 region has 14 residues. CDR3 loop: CASSSLGHNYGYTF. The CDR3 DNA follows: TGTGCCAGCAGTTCCTTAGGACACAACTATGGCTACACCTTC.

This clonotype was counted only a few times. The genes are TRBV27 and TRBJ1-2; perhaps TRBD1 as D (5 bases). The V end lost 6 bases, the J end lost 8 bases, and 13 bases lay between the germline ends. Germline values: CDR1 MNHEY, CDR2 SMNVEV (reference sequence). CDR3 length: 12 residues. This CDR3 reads CASSEGRGGYTF. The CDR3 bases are TGTGCCAGCAGCGAGGGGAGGGGAGGCTACACCTTC.

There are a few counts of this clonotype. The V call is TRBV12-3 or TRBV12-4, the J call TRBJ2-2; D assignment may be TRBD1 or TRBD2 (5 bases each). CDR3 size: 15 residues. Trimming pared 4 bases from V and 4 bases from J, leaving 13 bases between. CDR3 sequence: CASSSGPRPTGELFF. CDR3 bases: TGTGCCAGCAGTTCGGGACCTCGCCCCACCGGGGAGCTGTTTTTT.

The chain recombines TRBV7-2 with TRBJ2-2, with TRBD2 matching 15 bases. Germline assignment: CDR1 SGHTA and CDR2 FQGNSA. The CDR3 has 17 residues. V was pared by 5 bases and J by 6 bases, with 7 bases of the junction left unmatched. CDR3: CASSPDWTSGGAGELFF. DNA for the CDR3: TGTGCCAGCAGCCCGGATTGGACTAGCGGGGGGGCCGGGGAGCTGTTTTTT.